These T cell receptor beta chains were read from a single sample in a study of OX40 agonist ivuxolimab in advanced cancers. The method was immunoSEQ multiplex PCR; TCRdb's version includes in-frame clones alone and lacks a portion of them. The profile shows under 75,000 clones, 81% of them singletons. The sequenced sample was CD4+ or CD8+ T cells sorted from blood, obtained in a trial of the OX40 agonist ivuxolimab. Every receptor here comes from an adult with an advanced solid tumor such as melanoma, head and neck, liver or kidney cancer. The CDR3 runs from the conserved cysteine through the conserved F or W. The D gene is left open where the match is weak. Clone size, where shown, is once, few, many, or a class for clones that have expanded.

clone size	V gene	D gene	J gene	CDR3 DNA	CDR3 protein
.	TRBV30	TRBD1	TRBJ1-5	TGTGCCTGGCGCGGACAGGGGAATCAGCCCCAGCATTTT	CAWRGQGNQPQHF
.	TRBV6-1	.	TRBJ2-3	TGTGCCAGCAGTGATTTAACGGATACGCAGTATTTT	CASSDLTDTQYF
.	TRBV5-8	TRBD1	TRBJ1-1	TGTGCCAGCAGCAGGTACCGGGACAGAGTTGAAGCTTTCTTT	CASSRYRDRVEAFF
.	TRBV6-5	.	TRBJ1-3	TGTGCCAGCACGGGGGGCACCCAAGGTGGAAACACCATATATTTT	CASTGGTQGGNTIYF
.	TRBV11-2	TRBD1	TRBJ1-3	TGTGCCAGCAGCTCGAGACAGGGGGTTTTCGGAAACACCATATATTTT	CASSSRQGVFGNTIYF
.	TRBV15	.	TRBJ1-5	TGTGCCACCAGCAGATCGGGGAGGGATCAGCCCCAGCATTTT	CATSRSGRDQPQHF
few	TRBV5-1	TRBD1	TRBJ1-2	TGCGCCAGCAGCCCGACAGGGGAGTATGGCTACACCTTC	CASSPTGEYGYTF
.	TRBV29-1	.	TRBJ1-3	TGCAGCGTTGAAGGTCTCCAAAACACCATATATTTT	CSVEGLQNTIYF
.	TRBV30	TRBD1	TRBJ1-4	TGTGCCTTACACAGGGGTAACGAAAAACTGTTTTTT	CALHRGNEKLFF
.	TRBV19	TRBD1	TRBJ1-3	TGTGCCACCCTGGACAGGCACTCTGGAAACACCATATATTTT	CATLDRHSGNTIYF
.	TRBV6-6	TRBD2	TRBJ2-5	TGTGCCAGCAGTTACACGGTAGCGGGGGGGAAAGAGACCCAGTACTTC	CASSYTVAGGKETQYF
.	TRBV4-1	.	TRBJ1-1	TGCGCCAGCAGCCAAGATGCCCTTACAGGGCGCACTGAAGCTTTCTTT	CASSQDALTGRTEAFF
.	TRBV7-9	.	TRBJ1-1	TGTGCCAGCAGCTCCCGCCCGGGAGTCGCTGAAGCTTTCTTT	CASSSRPGVAEAFF
.	TRBV7-2	.	TRBJ2-5	TGTGCCAGCAGCTTAGGATCCTTCGGGGAGACCCAGTACTTC	CASSLGSFGETQYF
.	TRBV5-1	TRBD1	TRBJ1-1	TGCGCCAGCAGCTTGTCCTGGGACAGGACTGAAGCTTTCTTT	CASSLSWDRTEAFF
.	TRBV7-9	.	TRBJ1-4	TGTGCCAGCAGCCGGGGACCCCTGGGTGAAAAACTGTTTTTT	CASSRGPLGEKLFF
.	TRBV6-1	.	TRBJ1-1	TGTGCCAGCAGCATACTAACAGGGAACACTGAAGCTTTCTTT	CASSILTGNTEAFF
few	TRBV4-3	.	TRBJ1-5	TGCGCCAGCAGCCCGGATTGGGGAGGTAGCAATCAGCCCCAGCATTTT	CASSPDWGGSNQPQHF
.	TRBV5-6	.	TRBJ1-2	TGTGCCAGCAGCCCCGCTACAGGGTTATATGGCTACACCTTC	CASSPATGLYGYTF
.	TRBV18	.	TRBJ1-1	TGTGCCAGCTCACCAAAAATCTCCGACGCCGCCTCTGAAGCTTTCTTT	CASSPKISDAASEAFF
.	TRBV5-4	.	TRBJ1-4	TGTGCCAGCAGCTTGGAAGGCCCTAATGAAAAACTGTTTTTT	CASSLEGPNEKLFF
once	TRBV10-1	.	TRBJ2-1	TGCGCCAGCAGTGACGTTGGGGGGCCTTACAATGAGCAGTTCTTC	CASSDVGGPYNEQFF
.	TRBV12-5	TRBD2	TRBJ2-1	TGTGCTAGTGGTCCCCCGGGACTAGCGGACAATGAGCAGTTCTTC	CASGPPGLADNEQFF
.	TRBV4-1	.	TRBJ1-2	TGCGCCAGCAGCCAAGATAAGTCAGCAGGAAATAACTATGGCTACACCTTC	CASSQDKSAGNNYGYTF
.	TRBV18	.	TRBJ1-1	TGTGCCAGCTCACAGGGTAAGGGGAACACTGAAGCTTTCTTT	CASSQGKGNTEAFF
.	TRBV29-1	TRBD1	TRBJ1-1	TGCAGCGTTGAAATTAGGGGACAGGAAGCTTTCTTT	CSVEIRGQEAFF
.	TRBV2	TRBD2	TRBJ2-3	TGTGCCAGCAGTCGGGTCGGGACTAGCGGGGGGGCGAATACGCAGTATTTT	CASSRVGTSGGANTQYF
.	TRBV21-1	.	TRBJ2-2	TGTGCCAGCTCTCAGGGCAGCACCGGGGAGCTGTTTTTT	CASSQGSTGELFF
.	TRBV2	.	TRBJ2-4	TGTGCCAGCAGTGTAGCGAGAACCTCCTGGGGAATAGAAAACATTCAGTACTTC	CASSVARTSWGIENIQYF
.	TRBV9	.	TRBJ2-2	TGTGCCAGCAGCGTAGGTGGGCAGGGGTTCACCGGGGAGCTGTTTTTT	CASSVGGQGFTGELFF
.	TRBV5-1	.	TRBJ2-1	TGCGCCAGCAGCTCTCAGGGGAGTGGGGTCAATGAGCAGTTCTTC	CASSSQGSGVNEQFF
.	TRBV6-5	.	TRBJ1-4	TGTGCCAGCAGTTACGATCCAGGGCGAAATGAAAAACTGTTTTTT	CASSYDPGRNEKLFF
.	TRBV2	TRBD1	TRBJ1-6	TGTGCCAGCAGCACAGGGGCCATTAATTCACCCCTCCACTTT	CASSTGAINSPLHF
once	TRBV11-3	TRBD1	TRBJ1-1	TGTGCCAGCAGCTTCACCAGGGACAGAGAAGCTTTCTTT	CASSFTRDREAFF
.	TRBV20-1	.	TRBJ2-3	TGCAGTGTACCTAACACAGATACGCAGTATTTT	CSVPNTDTQYF
.	TRBV6-5	.	TRBJ2-3	TGTGCCAGCAGTTACAACCACAGGGATACGCAGTATTTT	CASSYNHRDTQYF
.	TRBV27	TRBD2	TRBJ2-1	TGTGCCAGCAGGAGACTAGCGGGGGGCCACGATGAGCAGTTCTTC	CASRRLAGGHDEQFF
.	TRBV5-5	.	TRBJ1-4	TGTGCCAGCAGCCTGACAGTAAATAATGAAAAACTGTTTTTT	CASSLTVNNEKLFF
.	TRBV5-1	TRBD2	TRBJ2-5	TGCGCCAGCAGCGCGGGAGGAGAGACCCAGTACTTC	CASSAGGETQYF
.	TRBV7-2	.	TRBJ2-7	TGTGCCAGCAGCTTGCCGACAGGCGGCGAGCAGTACTTC	CASSLPTGGEQYF
few	TRBV18	TRBD1	TRBJ1-2	TGTGCCAGCTCAGCCTTGGAGGGGGCGCAGGGCTATGGCTACACCTTC	CASSALEGAQGYGYTF
.	TRBV11-2	.	TRBJ1-1	TGTGCCAGCAGCTTAGTAGCCGCAGGATCAGCTTTCTTT	CASSLVAAGSAFF
.	TRBV5-4	.	TRBJ2-5	TGTGCCAGCAGCGGACTGGCGGGGAGACAAGAGACCCAGTACTTC	CASSGLAGRQETQYF
.	TRBV30	TRBD2	TRBJ2-1	TGTGCCTGGGCTGGCACCGGGACTAGCGGGGGGGGTGCCTACAATGAGCAGTTCTTC	CAWAGTGTSGGGAYNEQFF
.	TRBV29-1	TRBD1	TRBJ1-2	TGCAGCGTTACGACAGGGAACTATGGCTACACCTTC	CSVTTGNYGYTF
.	TRBV2	.	TRBJ2-1	TGTGCCAGCACCCTAAATAAGGAGCAGTTCTTC	CASTLNKEQFF
few	TRBV6-1	.	TRBJ2-3	TGTGCCAGCAGTGAAGCGGTGGGCCCCACAGATACGCAGTATTTT	CASSEAVGPTDTQYF
.	TRBV5-1	.	TRBJ1-1	TGCGCCAGCAGCTTTGGTGCGGAAACTGAAGCTTTCTTT	CASSFGAETEAFF
.	TRBV27	.	TRBJ1-1	TGTGCCAGCAGTTTCGGGGCAGGGGCTAGTGAAGCTTTCTTT	CASSFGAGASEAFF
.	TRBV4-1	.	TRBJ2-6	TGCGCCAGCCTTCCAAACTCTGGGGCCAACGTCCTGACTTTC	CASLPNSGANVLTF
once	TRBV27	TRBD2	TRBJ2-2	TGTGCCAGCAGTCTAAGGACTAGCTTAACCGGGGAGCTGTTTTTT	CASSLRTSLTGELFF
.	TRBV19	TRBD1	TRBJ2-1	TGTGCCAGTATGGGGACAGGTTGGAGGCAGTTCTTC	CASMGTGWRQFF
.	TRBV4-3	.	TRBJ2-4	TGCGCCAGCAGCCAAGAACCACCCCCCAGGGAAAACATTCAGTACTTC	CASSQEPPPRENIQYF
.	TRBV11-2	TRBD1	TRBJ2-1	TGTGCCAGCAGCTTAGATCGGGGACAGTTCTACAATGAGCAGTTCTTC	CASSLDRGQFYNEQFF